Following are 12 T cell receptor beta chains from one sample sequenced in a study of cytomegalovirus exposure and HLA in healthy donors. Researchers ran the PCR with 60 Vbeta and 13 Jbeta primers. Repertoires were generated with immunoSEQ multiplex PCR, while TCRdb's copy carries only in-frame clones and drops some. This sample carries about 37,000 clones, 74% of them seen once, and the ten largest clones take about 5.7%. Sequenced sample: PBMCs. These receptors were taken from a young man in good health and CMV-seronegative.

The chain recombines TRBV21-1 with TRBJ1-2; TRBD1, as called in the table, went unchecked against the DNA. TRBV21-1 is a pseudogene locus. The CDR3 is 15 residues long. CDR3 in amino acids: CASSTGTVLNYGYTF. CDR3 sequence (DNA): TGTGCCAGCAGCACTGGGACAGTTCTTAACTATGGCTACACCTTC.

This chain uses TRBV6-4 with TRBJ2-1; 8 bases line up with TRBD2. Germline CDR1 is MRHNA and CDR2 is SNTAGT. V lost 0 bases to trimming and J lost 5 bases; unmatched junction nucleotides: 3. This CDR3 is built from 15 residues. As DNA, the CDR3 is TGTGCCAGCAGTGACTCCGCGGGGGGACACAATGAGCAGTTCTTC. Its translation is CASSDSAGGHNEQFF.

This clone is medium-sized (0.01 to 0.1%) in the sample. The chain recombines TRBV9 with TRBJ2-7; D remains unclear. V shed 1 base and J shed 2 bases, with 13 bases lying between them. This CDR3 has 15 amino acids. Germline V gene lookup returns CDR1 SGDLS and CDR2 YYNGEE. CDR3 sequence: CASSVLPGTTYEQYF. DNA for the CDR3: TGTGCCAGCAGCGTACTTCCGGGTACCACCTACGAGCAGTACTTC.

The chain combines TRBV27 with TRBJ2-7; perhaps TRBD2 as D (6 bases). The V and J ends lost 6 bases and 4 bases respectively, with 16 bases between them. Germline V gives CDR1 MNHEY, CDR2 SMNVEV (reference sequence). CDR3 length: 14 amino acids. The CDR3 DNA follows: TGTGCCAGCAGCCAGCGGGCCCCTTTTTACGAGCAGTACTTC. Translating gives CASSQRAPFYEQYF.

The chain combines TRBV5-1 with TRBJ1-1; 9 nucleotides agree with TRBD1. The V gene's germline CDR1 is SGHRS and CDR2 YFSETQ. With 0 bases clipped from V and 2 bases from J, the junction kept 8 bases outside the gene matches. This CDR3 comprises 17 residues. CDR3: CASSLVLPGQGNTEAFF. The CDR3 DNA follows: TGCGCCAGCAGCTTGGTGCTACCGGGACAGGGTAACACTGAAGCTTTCTTT.

The rearrangement links TRBV6-1 to TRBJ2-1; D gene ambiguous. The CDR3 consists of 16 residues. V gave up 4 bases and J gave up 6 bases, with 19 bases separating them. Germline CDR1 MNHNS, CDR2 SASEGT. The CDR3 DNA follows: TGTGCCAGCAGTGCCGACTTGGCCCCCTCCCCCAATGAGCAGTTCTTC. Protein sequence: CASSADLAPSPNEQFF.

This clone was counted once. This chain joins TRBV7-6 and TRBJ2-2; 7 nucleotides match TRBD1. V shed 6 bases and J 6 bases; nucleotides not matched to a gene: 10. This CDR3 comprises 15 residues. Germline loops: CDR1 SGHVS, CDR2 FNYEAQ. CDR3 protein: CASSPRYRGAGELFF. The DNA for the CDR3 is TGTGCCAGCAGTCCACGATACAGGGGCGCCGGGGAGCTGTTTTTT.

The chain carries TRBV10-1 and TRBJ2-7; 10 positions match TRBD1. Germline V gene lookup returns CDR1 WNHNN and CDR2 SYGVQD (reference sequence). The J segment lost 6 bases and the V segment lost 6 bases, leaving 14 bases of the junction unmatched. The CDR3 runs 16 residues. The CDR3 bases are TGCGCCAGCAGCTATCAAAGGGACAGGGGCCTCTCCGAGCAGTACTTC. This gives the protein CASSYQRDRGLSEQYF.

The chain combines TRBV10-3 with TRBJ1-5, with 9 positions matching TRBD1. Germline CDR1 is ENHRY and CDR2 is SYGVKD. Trimming removed 10 bases from V and 4 bases from J; junction bases left unmatched: 8. The CDR3 spans 14 residues. The CDR3 spells CASWTGAMNQPQHF. The DNA for the CDR3 is TGTGCCAGCTGGACAGGGGCCATGAATCAGCCCCAGCATTTT.

V is TRBV18 and J is TRBJ2-3; 10 nucleotides match TRBD2. J lost 8 bases, V lost 3 bases, and 8 bases had no gene match. The CDR3 totals 15 residues. In germline, CDR1 is KGHSH, CDR2 LQKENI. The CDR3 nucleotides read TGTGCCAGCTCACCGGGGTCTAGCGGGAGTGGTACGCAGTATTTT. It specifies CASSPGSSGSGTQYF.

This clone was found once. This chain uses TRBV28 with TRBJ1-5; D ambiguous. The length of the CDR3 is 16 residues. Germline V gives CDR1 MDHEN, CDR2 SYDVKM. The germline V and J ends were trimmed by 6 bases and 2 bases, with 17 bases remaining between them. CDR3 in amino acids: CASSLGLAGGNQPQHF. The CDR3 DNA follows: TGTGCCAGCAGCCTGGGCCTGGCCGGTGGCAATCAGCCCCAGCATTTT.

This rearrangement joins TRBV29-1 to TRBJ1-2; D call uncertain. V was cut by 7 bases and J by 0 bases, with 9 bases left in between. The CDR3 totals 12 residues. Germline assignment: CDR1 SQVTM and CDR2 ANQGSEA. CDR3 in amino acids: CSGTDPNYGYTF. The CDR3 bases are TGCAGCGGGACTGACCCTAACTATGGCTACACCTTC.